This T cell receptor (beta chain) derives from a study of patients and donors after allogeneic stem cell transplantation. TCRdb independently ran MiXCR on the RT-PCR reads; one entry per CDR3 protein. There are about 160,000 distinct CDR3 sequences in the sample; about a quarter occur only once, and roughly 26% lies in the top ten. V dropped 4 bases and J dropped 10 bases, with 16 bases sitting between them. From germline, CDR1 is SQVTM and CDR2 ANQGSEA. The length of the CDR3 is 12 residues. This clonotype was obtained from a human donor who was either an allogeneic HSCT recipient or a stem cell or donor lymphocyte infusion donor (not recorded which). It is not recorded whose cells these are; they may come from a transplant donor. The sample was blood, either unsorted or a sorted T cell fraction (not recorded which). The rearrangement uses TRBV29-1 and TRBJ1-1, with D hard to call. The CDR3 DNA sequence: TGCAGCGTTGCCGACGTGGGCGAGGGAGCTTTCTTT. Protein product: CSVADVGEGAFF.